Presented here are 26 T cell receptor beta chains from one specimen sequenced in a study of control samples from healthy donors and cancer patients. Assay: immunoSEQ multiplex PCR; the TCRdb copy retains only in-frame clones and omits some. Among some 120,000 clones listed, 80% to 90% were seen once. The sequencing sample was made of blood. These receptors all stem from a man aged 35 to 55 in good health.

The V and J genes are TRBV5-1 and TRBJ1-3; D not certain. Per the germline V gene, CDR1 is SGHRS and CDR2 is YFSETQ. The CDR3 is 16 residues long. V dropped 4 bases and J dropped 0 bases, with 14 bases sitting between them. CDR3 loop: CASSHQGPNSGNTIYF. CDR3 DNA sequence: TGCGCCAGCAGCCACCAAGGACCTAACTCTGGAAACACCATATATTTT.

The chain employs TRBV20-1 and TRBJ2-1, with 7 bases identical to TRBD1. Germline V CDR1 and CDR2: DFQATT, SNEGSKA (reference sequence). The V segment lost 0 bases and the J segment 15 bases; nucleotides outside the gene matches: 5. This CDR3 is built from 11 residues. CDR3 region: CSAREQGNPFF. DNA for the CDR3: TGCAGTGCTAGAGAACAGGGGAACCCGTTCTTC.

The gene calls are TRBV6-4 and TRBJ2-2; tentative D call: TRBD2 (6 bases). Germline CDR1 and CDR2: MRHNA and SNTAGT. V was clipped by 3 bases and J by 3 bases, with 8 bases between them. This CDR3 comprises 14 residues. The CDR3 spells CASSEWGDTGELFF. The CDR3 DNA follows: TGTGCCAGCAGTGAGTGGGGGGACACCGGGGAGCTGTTTTTT.

The chain links TRBV4-3 to TRBJ2-7; tentative D call: TRBD1 (5 bases). The CDR3 runs 15 residues. Trimming left V 0 bases short and J 3 bases short, with 12 bases between. Looked up from germline, CDR1 is LGHNA and CDR2 is YSLEER. Here the CDR3 reads CASSQDQGSDYEQYF. CDR3 nucleotides: TGCGCCAGCAGCCAAGATCAGGGAAGTGACTACGAGCAGTACTTC.

The chain recombines TRBV5-6 with TRBJ2-3; a weak D match, TRBD2 (5 bases). V shed 1 base and J shed 5 bases, with 11 bases lying between them. The CDR3 runs to 14 residues. CDR1 and CDR2 (germline): SGHDT, YYEEEE. CDR3 nucleotides: TGTGCCAGCAGCTTGAGTAATCGGGAAGATACGCAGTATTTT. Encoded protein: CASSLSNREDTQYF.

V usage is TRBV18 and J usage is TRBJ1-5, with D tentatively TRBD1 (5 bases). CDR3 length: 13 residues. V was pared by 2 bases and J by 6 bases, with 8 bases between. Germline loops: CDR1 KGHSH, CDR2 LQKENI. As DNA, the CDR3 is TGTGCCAGCTCACCAGGGGGGAGTCAGCCCCAGCATTTT. Translation: CASSPGGSQPQHF.

The rearrangement uses TRBV30 and TRBJ1-4; D might be TRBD1 (5 bases). The germline V gene encodes CDR1 GTSNPN and CDR2 SVGIG (reference sequence). The CDR3 totals 12 residues. Between the trimmed V and J ends, which lost 5 bases and 4 bases, there was a span of 8 bases. The CDR3 DNA sequence: TGTGCCTGGGAGGGGAATAATGAAAAACTGTTTTTT. It codes for CAWEGNNEKLFF.

This sequence joins TRBV3-1 (or the pseudogene TRBV3-2) and TRBJ2-3; 7 bases line up with TRBD2. The V gene's germline CDR1 is LGHDT and CDR2 YNNKEL (reference sequence). This CDR3 is 16 amino acids long. With V trimmed by 1 base and J by 1 base, 5 bases remained unmatched. DNA for the CDR3: TGTGCCAGCAGCCAAGGGGGGGGACTTGGCACAGATACGCAGTATTTT. Translated: CASSQGGGLGTDTQYF.

The V gene is TRBV25-1, the J gene TRBJ2-1; a possible D gene is TRBD2 (7 bases). The CDR3 is 14 residues long. V lost 6 bases to trimming and J lost 9 bases, with 18 bases between them. The germline V gene encodes CDR1 MGHDK and CDR2 SYGVNS. CDR3 protein: CASRKAWGGSEQFF. In DNA, the CDR3 is TGTGCCAGCAGGAAAGCCTGGGGGGGCAGTGAGCAGTTCTTC. The full variable domain, rest sourced from reference TRBV25-1 and TRBJ2-1, is EADIYQTPRYLVIGTGKKITLECSQTMGHDKMYWYQQDPGMELHLIHYSYGVNSTEKGDLSSESTVSRIRTEHFPLTLESARPSHTSQYLCASRKAWGGSEQFFGPGTRLTVL.

This clone was recorded only once. The genes are TRBV25-1 and TRBJ1-2, with 10 bases that match TRBD1. This CDR3 comprises 14 residues. V dropped 4 bases and J dropped 2; count of bases not matched to a gene: 1. From germline, CDR1 is MGHDK and CDR2 SYGVNS. The CDR3 reads CASSGTGGNYGYTF. CDR3 nucleotide sequence: TGTGCCAGCAGTGGGACAGGGGGGAACTATGGCTACACCTTC.

The gene calls are TRBV4-1 and TRBJ2-1, with 7 bases aligning to TRBD1. The CDR3 length is 16 residues. CDR1 MGHRA and CDR2 YSYEKL come from the germline V gene. V was clipped by 3 bases and J by 10 bases; unmatched bases: 15. The chain's CDR3 is CASSQTGKGWGGEQFF. CDR3 bases: TGCGCCAGCAGCCAGACAGGGAAGGGGTGGGGCGGGGAGCAGTTCTTC.

The V and J genes are TRBV6-5 and TRBJ1-1; D is uncertain. CDR3 length: 14 amino acids. Trimming pared 4 bases from V and 1 base from J, leaving 10 bases between. CDR1 MNHEY and CDR2 SVGAGI come from the germline V gene. This CDR3 reads CASSSLDENTEAFF. The CDR3 DNA reads as TGTGCCAGCAGTTCCCTGGACGAGAACACTGAAGCTTTCTTT.

V and J are TRBV6-2 or TRBV6-3 and TRBJ2-7; a weak D match, TRBD1 (5 bases). V lost 4 bases and J lost 5, with 21 bases in between. Germline lookup yields CDR1 MNHEY and CDR2 SVGEGT. This CDR3 has 16 residues. This CDR3 reads CASSSATIPQGDEQYF. The CDR3 DNA is TGTGCCAGCAGTTCCGCCACAATACCCCAGGGCGACGAGCAGTACTTC.

The CDR3 region is CATSGRTGANEKLFF. In nucleotides, the CDR3 is TGTGCCACCAGTGGTCGGACAGGGGCTAATGAAAAACTGTTTTTT. The chain uses TRBV24-1 and TRBJ1-4, with 9 bases matching TRBD1. J gave up 3 bases and V 5 bases, and 3 bases lay outside the gene matches. Germline V gene lookup returns CDR1 KGHDR and CDR2 SFDVKD. The length of the CDR3 is 15 residues.

The rearrangement uses TRBV30 and TRBJ2-3; D is undetermined. This CDR3 has 15 residues. The germline CDR1 and CDR2 sequences are GTSNPN and SVGIG (reference sequence). V lost 2 bases, J lost 0 bases, and 12 bases lay in between. CDR3: CAWSPLQSSTDTQYF. The CDR3 region has the DNA TGTGCCTGGAGTCCTCTCCAATCTAGCACAGATACGCAGTATTTT.

V and J are TRBV2 and TRBJ2-7, with D possibly TRBD2 on 6 matching bases. Germline V gives CDR1 SNHLY, CDR2 FYNNEI. Trimming pared 4 bases from V and 4 bases from J, leaving 14 bases between. This CDR3 region has 14 residues. CDR3 sequence: CASSGELAGYEQYF. The CDR3 region has the DNA TGTGCCAGCAGTGGGGAACTAGCCGGTTACGAGCAGTACTTC.

The rearrangement joins TRBV6-5 to TRBJ1-3, with a tentative D call TRBD1 (6 bases). V lost 2 bases and J lost 0, with 11 bases in between. The germline CDR1 and CDR2 sequences are MNHEY and SVGAGI. The CDR3 extends over 16 amino acids. CDR3 bases: TGTGCCAGCAGTTACCGGGGACAAGGCTCTGGAAACACCATATATTTT. Its translation is CASSYRGQGSGNTIYF.

The chain links TRBV7-9 to TRBJ1-1; D not certain. This CDR3 has 12 residues. V was shortened by 1 base and J by 7 bases, with 7 bases between the two germline ends. CDR1 is SEHNR, CDR2 FQNEAQ, per germline (reference sequence). CDR3 region: CASSLDSVEAFF. The CDR3 region has the DNA TGTGCCAGCAGCTTAGATTCAGTTGAAGCTTTCTTT.

This clone was counted a few times. This rearrangement joins TRBV11-3 to TRBJ1-5; no definite D call. Between the trimmed V and J ends, which lost 1 base and 12 bases, there was a span of 16 bases. CDR1 and CDR2 from the germline V gene are SGHNT and YENEEA. The CDR3 has 14 amino acids. The CDR3 is CASSLGPGPSGQHF. The CDR3 region has the DNA TGTGCCAGCAGCTTAGGACCAGGCCCATCGGGCCAGCATTTT.

The chain has TRBV6-2 or TRBV6-3 and TRBJ2-1; a weak D match, TRBD1 (5 bases). CDR3 length equals 13 residues. V lost 6 bases and J 2 bases, leaving 8 bases between the germline ends. From germline, CDR1 is MNHEY and CDR2 SVGEGT. The CDR3 protein is CASSWGPYNEQFF. In DNA form, the CDR3 reads TGTGCCAGCAGCTGGGGCCCCTACAATGAGCAGTTCTTC.

The V gene is TRBV7-9, the J gene TRBJ2-3; D gene uncertain. V lost 1 base and J 2 bases, leaving 16 bases between the germline ends. The CDR3 length is 17 residues. Germline loops: CDR1 SEHNR, CDR2 FQNEAQ (reference sequence). CDR3: CASSLGNRAIPTDTQYF. DNA of the CDR3: TGTGCCAGCAGCTTAGGAAATCGAGCGATACCCACAGATACGCAGTATTTT.

This chain uses TRBV4-1 with TRBJ1-4, with D possibly matching TRBD1 (5 bases). V was trimmed by 0 bases and J by 8 bases, leaving 13 bases between them. The CDR3 has 15 amino acids. Germline V gene data show CDR1 as MGHRA and CDR2 as YSYEKL. CDR3 in DNA: TGCGCCAGCAGCCAAGATAGGGGCGCCCGGGAAAAACTGTTTTTT. Translated, it gives CASSQDRGAREKLFF.

As for this clone: Additional DNA sequences in this sample encode the identical CDR3. J is TRBJ1-6 and V is TRBV30; D is possibly TRBD1 (5 bases). CDR1 is GTSNPN and CDR2 is SVGIG in the germline V gene (reference sequence). Trimming cost V 3 bases and J 10 bases, with 19 bases left between them. This CDR3 contains 15 residues. CDR3 sequence (DNA): TGTGCCTGGAGGGGACCCCGGGTTCCGGGGTCACCCCTCCACTTT. Translating it yields CAWRGPRVPGSPLHF.

The rearrangement joins TRBV3-1 (or the pseudogene TRBV3-2) to TRBJ2-1; the match to TRBD1 covers 9 bases. J was trimmed by 6 bases and V by 3 bases; bases with no gene match: 6. Germline V gene sequence: CDR1 LGHDT, CDR2 YNNKEL (reference sequence). The CDR3 totals 15 residues. CDR3 nucleotides: TGTGCCAGCAGCCACTTCGACAGGGGGAGCAATGAGCAGTTCTTC. This translates into CASSHFDRGSNEQFF.

A few counts support this clone. The rearrangement joins TRBV5-1 to TRBJ1-1; D possibly corresponds to TRBD1 (6 bases). Germline CDR1 and CDR2: SGHRS and YFSETQ. The CDR3 sequence is 14 residues long. V lost 1 base, J lost 5 bases, and 12 bases lay in between. CDR3 coding DNA: TGCGCCAGCAGCTTGAGTTGGGGGCGGACTGAAGCTTTCTTT. It yields the protein CASSLSWGRTEAFF. Supplemented by reference TRBV5-1 and TRBJ1-1, the full variable domain reads KAGVTQTPRYLIKTRGQQVTLSCSPISGHRSVSWYQQTPGQGLQFLFEYFSETQRNKGNFPGRFSGRQFSNSRSEMNVSTLELGDSALYLCASSLSWGRTEAFFGQGTRLTVV.

The chain joins TRBV6-2 or TRBV6-3 to TRBJ2-5; TRBD1 matches at 8 bases. Germline V CDR1 and CDR2: MNHEY, SVGEGT. The trim removed 2 bases at V and 7 bases at J, leaving 6 bases unmatched. CDR3 length: 14 residues. The CDR3 protein is CASSYPDRGGTQYF. For the CDR3, the DNA is TGTGCCAGCAGTTACCCCGACAGGGGCGGGACCCAGTACTTC.